One and the same sample provided the 31 T cell receptor beta chains below, sequenced in a study of vaccination effects on CD4 cells after COVID-19. Their antigens are not known. Under the ViraFEST assay, PBMC were stimulated with viral peptide pools so that antigen-specific CD4+ T cells expanded. Sequencing was performed afterwards. The culture ran for roughly 10 days before CD4+ T cells were isolated. Negative nucleocapsid antibody tests before and after vaccination confirmed no previous SARS-CoV-2 infection. Generated by immunoSEQ multiplex PCR, the TCRdb table keeps only in-frame clones and is missing some. This table has tens of thousands of clones, about four fifths appearing once. Sequenced here: CD4+ T cells from PBMCs cultured with HCoV-NL63 spike peptides, sampled before COVID-19 vaccination. These receptors all stem from a human donor who received a COVID-19 vaccine.

The chain links TRBV7-2 to TRBJ2-2; TRBD2 matches 7 bases. The CDR3 consists of 15 residues. J lost 7 bases, V lost 2 bases, and 7 bases had no gene match. Germline loops: CDR1 SGHTA, CDR2 FQGNSA. The CDR3 is CASSLQRGGNGELFF. DNA for the CDR3: TGTGCCAGCAGCTTACAGCGGGGAGGCAACGGGGAGCTGTTTTTT.

This clone was observed a handful of times. The chain combines TRBV15 with TRBJ1-2, with D possibly TRBD1 on 6 matching bases. The CDR3 covers 15 residues. The V gene's germline CDR1 is LNHNV and CDR2 YYDKDF (reference sequence). Trimming shortened V by 5 bases and J by 7 bases, and 20 bases separated the two germline ends. The chain's CDR3 is CATSPGGSPRAGYTF. The CDR3 coding sequence is TGTGCCACCAGCCCTGGGGGCAGTCCTAGAGCTGGCTACACCTTC.

The chain combines TRBV7-2 with TRBJ2-4; TRBD2 matches at 8 bases. The CDR3 is made up of 16 amino acids. The junction had 6 bases not matched to a gene; V was cut back by 5 bases and J by 0 bases. Germline lookup yields CDR1 SGHTA and CDR2 FQGNSA. The CDR3 loop is CASSLGGGRAKNIQYF. CDR3 sequence (DNA): TGTGCCAGCAGCCTAGGCGGGGGGCGAGCCAAAAACATTCAGTACTTC.

The chain is built from TRBV30 and TRBJ1-2; D is uncertain. The V and J ends lost 3 bases and 0 bases respectively, with 8 bases between them. The V gene's germline CDR1 is GTSNPN and CDR2 SVGIG (reference sequence). This CDR3 spans 13 amino acids. CDR3 DNA sequence: TGTGCCTGGAGGAGGATCCCTAACTATGGCTACACCTTC. Translation: CAWRRIPNYGYTF.

The rearrangement uses TRBV7-9 and TRBJ2-7; a weak D match, TRBD1 (5 bases). The CDR3 covers 13 residues. V was trimmed by 1 base and J by 3 bases, leaving 7 bases between them. Germline loops: CDR1 SEHNR, CDR2 FQNEAQ (reference sequence). The chain's CDR3 is CASSLDRLYEQYV. The CDR3 nucleotides read TGTGCCAGCAGCTTAGACAGGCTCTACGAGCAGTACGTC.

This clone was recorded a few times. The J gene is TRBJ2-3, the V gene TRBV7-3; TRBD1 matches 10 bases. The germline gives CDR1 SGHTA, CDR2 FQGTGA. V trimming: 3 bases; J trimming: 3 bases; junction bases outside the gene matches: 3. This CDR3 region has 15 residues. The CDR3 region has the DNA TGTGCCAGCAGCTTCGGGACAGGGGATACAGATACGCAGTATTTT. Its protein product is CASSFGTGDTDTQYF.

The V gene is TRBV5-1, the J gene TRBJ1-4; possibly TRBD1 for D (6 bases). The V end lost 5 bases, the J end lost 0 bases, and 14 bases lay between the germline ends. The CDR3 length is 16 residues. The germline V gene has CDR1 SGHRS and CDR2 YFSETQ. CDR3 nucleotide sequence: TGCGCCAGCAGTCTGACTGAGGGGGCAACTAATGAAAAACTGTTTTTT. Its translation is CASSLTEGATNEKLFF. Full variable domain (outside the CDR3, taken from reference TRBV5-1 and TRBJ1-4): KAGVTQTPRYLIKTRGQQVTLSCSPISGHRSVSWYQQTPGQGLQFLFEYFSETQRNKGNFPGRFSGRQFSNSRSEMNVSTLELGDSALYLCASSLTEGATNEKLFFGSGTQLSVL.

This chain connects TRBV19 to TRBJ2-1; TRBD1 or TRBD2 may be the D gene (6 bases each). This CDR3 is built from 14 residues. CDR1 and CDR2 (germline): LNHDA, SQIVND (reference sequence). The V gene lost 0 bases and the J gene lost 6 bases, with 9 bases spanning the gap. The CDR3 DNA follows: TGTGCCAGTAGTATAGAGGGGGGCGGCAATGAGCAGTTCTTC. Its protein is CASSIEGGGNEQFF.

The chain employs TRBV6-5 and TRBJ2-4; 7 bases line up with TRBD1. Germline V gene lookup returns CDR1 MNHEY and CDR2 SVGAGI. Trimming at V came to 6 bases and at J to 8 bases, leaving 7 bases not matched to a gene. This CDR3 spans 13 amino acids. CDR3: CASRDRYGDIQYF. CDR3 sequence (DNA): TGTGCCAGCAGGGACAGGTATGGGGACATTCAGTACTTC.

V and J are TRBV2 and TRBJ1-4; no definite D call. This CDR3 has 12 residues. Germline loops: CDR1 SNHLY, CDR2 FYNNEI. With 6 bases removed from V and 12 bases from J, the gap between germline ends came to 14 bases. The CDR3 nucleotides are TGTGCCAGCAGCTATAGAAGTGGGGAACTGTTTTTT. As protein: CASSYRSGELFF. The full variable domain, rest sourced from reference TRBV2 and TRBJ1-4, is EPEVTQTPSHQVTQMGQEVILRCVPISNHLYFYWYRQILGQKVEFLVSFYNNEISEKSEIFDDQFSVERPDGSNFTLKIRSTKLEDSAMYFCASSYRSGELFFGSGTQLSVL.

The chain's CDR3 is CASSVVTEDTQYF. DNA for the CDR3: TGTGCCAGCAGCGTAGTCACAGAAGATACGCAGTATTTT. The chain has TRBV9 and TRBJ2-3, with D uncertain. Germline V gene lookup returns CDR1 SGDLS and CDR2 YYNGEE. This CDR3 contains 13 residues. Trimming removed 0 bases from V and 5 bases from J, with 7 bases in between.

The chain is built from TRBV4-3 and TRBJ1-4; 7 bases line up with TRBD1. The V and J ends lost 2 bases and 0 bases, in that order; junction bases with no gene match: 6. Germline values: CDR1 LGHNA, CDR2 YSLEER. CDR3 length equals 17 residues. The CDR3 reads CASSQRTGESTNEKLFF. CDR3 DNA: TGCGCCAGCAGCCAACGTACAGGGGAATCAACTAATGAAAAACTGTTTTTT.

This chain connects TRBV7-2 to TRBJ1-1; possibly TRBD1 for D (6 bases). V dropped 7 bases and J dropped 5 bases, with 17 bases sitting between them. The CDR3 runs 14 residues. Germline CDR1 and CDR2: SGHTA and FQGNSA. The CDR3 spells CASNRDNGRTEAFF. The CDR3 region has the DNA TGTGCCAGCAACCGGGACAACGGTAGAACTGAAGCTTTCTTT.

The gene calls are TRBV13 and TRBJ2-5; unclear D gene. The CDR3 spans 14 residues. V dropped 4 bases and J dropped 7 bases, with 16 bases sitting between them. Germline CDR1 and CDR2: PRHDT and FYEKMQ (reference sequence). As DNA, the CDR3 is TGTGCCAGCAGCTCCCGCAAGGGAACGCGGACCCAGTACTTC. Its translation is CASSSRKGTRTQYF.

The chain employs TRBV19 and TRBJ2-2, with D hard to call. The V gene lost 3 bases and the J gene lost 5 bases, with 4 bases spanning the gap. Per the germline V gene, CDR1 is LNHDA and CDR2 is SQIVND (reference sequence). The CDR3 has 12 amino acids. In nucleotides, the CDR3 is TGTGCCAGTAGTATTGGAACCGGGGAGCTGTTTTTT. Protein sequence: CASSIGTGELFF.

This clone has just one count. The J gene is TRBJ2-3, the V gene TRBV19, with D maybe TRBD1 (6 bases). Trimming pared 7 bases from V and 5 bases from J, leaving 7 bases between. The germline gives CDR1 LNHDA, CDR2 SQIVND (reference sequence). CDR3 length equals 11 residues. The CDR3 sequence is CASKTGDTQYF. In DNA form, the CDR3 reads TGTGCCAGTAAGACAGGAGATACGCAGTATTTT.

The J gene is TRBJ1-2, the V gene TRBV19; D is perhaps TRBD1 (5 bases). Germline V CDR1 and CDR2: LNHDA, SQIVND (reference sequence). The CDR3 totals 14 residues. Trimming left V 6 bases short and J 8 bases short, with 19 bases between. The CDR3 is CASSVLGKGYGYTF. DNA of the CDR3: TGTGCCAGTAGCGTACTGGGGAAGGGGTACGGCTACACCTTC.

V usage is TRBV4-1 and J usage is TRBJ1-2; D might be TRBD1 (5 bases). This CDR3 contains 14 residues. The germline CDR1 and CDR2 sequences are MGHRA and YSYEKL. The V end was cut by 0 bases, the J end by 6 bases, with 11 bases between. Here the CDR3 DNA reads TGCGCCAGCAGCCAAGATCGGGGACTAGATGGCTACACCTTC. Translating it yields CASSQDRGLDGYTF.

This chain joins TRBV12-3 or TRBV12-4 and TRBJ1-6; TRBD1 matches 7 bases. The CDR3 has 13 residues. Trimming at V came to 6 bases and at J to 10 bases, leaving 6 bases not matched to a gene. Here the CDR3 reads CASRSGGRSPLHF. CDR3 nucleotide sequence: TGTGCCAGCAGATCAGGGGGACGCTCACCCCTCCACTTT.

Only one count was recorded for this clone. The genes are TRBV6-2 or TRBV6-3 and TRBJ2-2, with D uncertain. The ends were cut back, 0 bases at V and 1 base at J, with 3 bases in the middle. This CDR3 spans 14 amino acids. Germline assignment: CDR1 MNHEY and CDR2 SVGEGT. CDR3 sequence reads: CASSYSLNTGELFF. In nucleotides, the CDR3 is TGTGCCAGCAGTTACTCGTTGAACACCGGGGAGCTGTTTTTT.

This chain joins TRBV6-5 and TRBJ2-7; TRBD1 aligns across 9 bases. Germline CDR1 and CDR2: MNHEY and SVGAGI. CDR3 length: 13 residues. J lost 3 bases, V lost 7 bases, and 4 bases had no gene match. The CDR3 sequence is CASNRGLGYEQYV. As DNA, the CDR3 is TGTGCCAGCAACAGGGGGCTCGGCTACGAGCAGTACGTC.

Only a few counts were recorded for this clone. The chain couples TRBV7-9 to TRBJ2-7; D is unresolved. Trimming pared 0 bases from V and 5 bases from J, leaving 11 bases between. CDR1 and CDR2 (germline): SEHNR, FQNEAQ (reference sequence). The CDR3 loop spans 14 amino acids. The CDR3 loop reads CASSLAGGSDEQYV. The CDR3 DNA reads as TGTGCCAGCAGCTTAGCGGGCGGATCGGACGAGCAGTACGTC.

The chain combines TRBV7-2 with TRBJ2-3; 11 bases align to TRBD2. The CDR3 runs to 15 residues. The trim removed 3 bases at V and 6 bases at J, leaving 5 bases unmatched. Germline assignment: CDR1 SGHTA and CDR2 FQGNSA. The CDR3 reads CASSFSGGAGDTQYF. The CDR3 coding sequence is TGTGCCAGCAGCTTTAGCGGGGGGGCAGGGGATACGCAGTATTTT.

The chain recombines TRBV5-1 with TRBJ1-2; no clear D. CDR3 size: 14 residues. V was clipped by 2 bases and J by 4 bases, with 12 bases between them. Per the germline V gene, CDR1 is SGHRS and CDR2 is YFSETQ. For the CDR3, the DNA is TGCGCCAGCAGCTTCCAGCTCGGCTTCTATGGCTACACCTTC. Translated, it gives CASSFQLGFYGYTF.

This chain connects TRBV20-1 to TRBJ2-5; D uncertain. Trimming pared 2 bases from V and 10 bases from J, leaving 11 bases between. This CDR3 is 11 amino acids long. Germline V gene lookup returns CDR1 DFQATT and CDR2 SNEGSKA (reference sequence). CDR3 sequence (DNA): TGCAGTGCTAGATCGCCTGAAGGCCAGTACTTC. Its protein product is CSARSPEGQYF.

The gene calls are TRBV12-3 or TRBV12-4 and TRBJ1-2; D remains ambiguous. V lost 6 bases, J lost 3 bases, and 5 bases lay in between. CDR3 length: 11 amino acids. The CDR3 loop reads CASRYYYGYTF. CDR3 in DNA: TGTGCCAGCAGGTACTACTATGGCTACACCTTC.

The rearrangement uses TRBV3-1 (or the pseudogene TRBV3-2) and TRBJ2-3, with D unresolved. Trimming left V 4 bases short and J 6 bases short, with 8 bases between. This CDR3 has 12 amino acids. The germline gives CDR1 LGHDT, CDR2 YNNKEL (reference sequence). CDR3 DNA: TGTGCCAGCAGCCTCCTCAGGGATACGCAGTATTTT. It encodes CASSLLRDTQYF.

This clone was found a few times. This chain joins TRBV29-1 and TRBJ1-5; no definite D call. CDR3 length: 12 residues. From germline, CDR1 is SQVTM and CDR2 ANQGSEA. The V end was cut by 5 bases, the J end by 2 bases, with 7 bases between. CDR3 bases: TGCAGCGTTCAGCAGGGCAATCAGCCCCAGCATTTT. This sequence encodes CSVQQGNQPQHF.

The J gene is TRBJ2-5, the V gene TRBV12-5; 7 bases are shared with TRBD1. The V gene end was trimmed by 4 bases and the J gene end by 5 bases; junction bases not matched to a gene: 4. The CDR3 sequence is 13 residues long. CDR1 is LGHNT, CDR2 FRNRAP, per germline. CDR3 loop: CASGSTGSETQYF. As DNA, the CDR3 is TGTGCTAGTGGTTCGACAGGGTCGGAGACCCAGTACTTC.

This chain links TRBV18 with TRBJ1-5, with 8 bases identical to TRBD1. J lost 7 bases, V lost 2 bases, and 10 bases had no gene match. The CDR3 has 16 amino acids. Looked up from germline, CDR1 is KGHSH and CDR2 is LQKENI. The CDR3 sequence: CASSPMNRGDGQPQHF. CDR3 bases: TGTGCCAGCTCACCAATGAACAGGGGGGACGGGCAGCCCCAGCATTTT.

This clone was found once. J is TRBJ1-6 and V is TRBV2, with TRBD1 matching over 9 bases. Germline loops: CDR1 SNHLY, CDR2 FYNNEI. This CDR3 contains 15 residues. Losses at the gene ends were 0 bases for V and 10 bases for J; bases not matched to a gene: 4. In nucleotides, the CDR3 is TGTGCCAGCAGTGAAGCACAGGGGGCGGACTCACCCCTCCACTTT. It specifies CASSEAQGADSPLHF.